This T cell receptor beta chain was sequenced for a study of monozygotic twins with cystic fibrosis. The wider study: Library input was three micrograms of fragmented DNA, with about 15 PCR cycles.

With regard to this clone: Its antigen is unknown.

Trimming at V came to 2 bases and at J to 7 bases, leaving 7 bases not matched to a gene. Germline CDR1 SGHVS, CDR2 FNYEAQ. CDR3 size: 14 residues. Study-wide points: Median Simpson clonality of 0.0095 suggested naive T cells predominated.

TCRdb keeps only in-frame clones here, not all; method: immunoSEQ multiplex PCR. The sample includes about 16,000 clones, about 96% of them seen just once. The chain links TRBV7-6 to TRBJ1-1; 7 bases fit TRBD1. The receptor comes from a girl aged 2-10 years with cystic fibrosis. Sequenced sample: blood. The CDR3 bases are TGTGCCAGCAGCTTACGGCAAGGGGGCGGTGAAGCTTTCTTT. Translated, it gives CASSLRQGGGEAFF.